This T cell receptor (beta chain) was recovered during a study of T-cell memory formation after mild COVID-19. CDR3 length equals 15 residues. V shed 4 bases and J 6 bases; nucleotides not matched to a gene: 8. Per germline, CDR1 PRHDT and CDR2 FYEKMQ (reference sequence). TCRdb ran MiXCR on the 5' RACE reads and lists one entry per CDR3 protein. In the table there are 400,000 to 500,000 distinct CDR3 sequences, about a sixth of which are singletons. Sequencing was performed on PBMCs or a T cell subset sorted from them (not recorded which). The chain links TRBV13 to TRBJ2-7; the match to TRBD2 covers 11 bases. This clonotype was sampled from a young man who had mild COVID-19 (a few samples of this study predate the infection). Cell type and time point are not known. The CDR3 sequence: CASSSRLAGWGEQYF. The CDR3 coding sequence is TGTGCCAGCAGCTCCAGACTAGCGGGGTGGGGCGAGCAGTACTTC.